Each of the 7 T cell receptor beta chains below was sequenced from the same sample in a study of cytomegalovirus exposure and HLA in healthy donors. TCRdb keeps only in-frame clones here, not all; method: immunoSEQ multiplex PCR. The profile shows about 130,000 clones, about nine tenths of them singletons. Specimen: PBMCs. These receptors were collected from a woman aged 18 to 35 in good health and CMV-seronegative.

The chain links TRBV27 to TRBJ2-6; no clear D. From germline, CDR1 is MNHEY and CDR2 SMNVEV (reference sequence). There are 15 residues in the CDR3. With 3 bases removed from V and 0 bases from J, the gap between germline ends came to 6 bases. As DNA, the CDR3 is TGTGCCAGCAGTTTCCGGTTCTCTGGGGCCAACGTCCTGACTTTC. The encoded protein is CASSFRFSGANVLTF.

The rearrangement joins TRBV7-3 to TRBJ2-1; perhaps TRBD1 as D (6 bases). In germline, CDR1 is SGHTA, CDR2 FQGTGA. This CDR3 has 15 amino acids. Trimming removed 0 bases at V and 5 bases at J, with 11 bases between. The CDR3 nucleotides read TGTGCCAGCAGCTTAACACAGGGTAGAAACAATGAGCAGTTCTTC. Protein product: CASSLTQGRNNEQFF. Based on the CDR3 plus reference TRBV7-3 and TRBJ2-1, the full variable domain is GAGVSQTPSNKVTEKGKYVELRCDPISGHTALYWYRQSLGQGPEFLIYFQGTGAADDSGLPNDRFFAVRPEGSVSTLKIQRTERGDSAVYLCASSLTQGRNNEQFFGPGTRLTVL.

The chain combines TRBV6-1 with TRBJ2-1; possibly TRBD2 for D (6 bases). This CDR3 contains 13 residues. CDR1 MNHNS and CDR2 SASEGT come from the germline V gene. Trimming shortened V by 6 bases and J by 5 bases, and 11 bases separated the two germline ends. The CDR3 nucleotides are TGTGCCAGCAGGCGGGAACCTCACAATGAGCAGTTCTTC. It translates to CASRREPHNEQFF.

The V and J genes are TRBV6-1 and TRBJ2-2; D ambiguous. V lost 1 base and J lost 3, with 6 bases in between. Per the germline V gene, CDR1 is MNHNS and CDR2 is SASEGT. This CDR3 is 14 amino acids long. The DNA for the CDR3 is TGTGCCAGCAGTGAAGGGCCCCACACCGGGGAGCTGTTTTTT. This sequence encodes CASSEGPHTGELFF.

This clone was counted between two and nine times. The chain has TRBV14 and TRBJ2-7; 10 nucleotides match TRBD1. CDR3 size: 19 residues. In germline, CDR1 is SGHDN, CDR2 FVKESK. Trimming removed 3 bases from V and 3 bases from J; junction bases left unmatched: 17. This CDR3 reads CASSHRSFLWDRGHYEQYF. The CDR3 DNA reads as TGTGCCAGCAGCCACCGATCGTTTCTGTGGGACAGGGGCCACTACGAGCAGTACTTC.

The rearrangement uses TRBV27 and TRBJ2-7, with TRBD1 matching 8 bases. V was clipped by 2 bases and J by 3 bases; unmatched bases: 0. The germline gives CDR1 MNHEY, CDR2 SMNVEV (reference sequence). The CDR3 runs 13 residues. The CDR3: CASSLGTGYEQYF. DNA of the CDR3: TGTGCCAGCAGTTTAGGGACAGGCTACGAGCAGTACTTC.

The V call is TRBV7-9, the J call TRBJ2-7, with 11 bases that match TRBD1. V lost 5 bases, J lost 2 bases, and 5 bases stayed unmatched. This CDR3 has 15 residues. In germline, CDR1 is SEHNR, CDR2 FQNEAQ (reference sequence). In DNA, the CDR3 is TGTGCCAGCAGCAGCGGACAGGGGGCCACCTACGAGCAGTACTTC. It encodes CASSSGQGATYEQYF.